Shown below are 12 T cell receptor beta chains from a single sample sequenced in a study of shared clonotypes between healthy human individuals. Profiled with immunoSEQ multiplex PCR; TCRdb holds only in-frame clones, not every one. The sample lists 1,400,000 or so clones, approximately 98.5% seen once, with roughly 0.36% in the top ten. The sequencing sample was made of naive CD4+ T cells sorted from blood. Subset denoted: CD45RA+ positively selected. All receptors derive from a man aged 25 to 40 in good health.

J is TRBJ1-4 and V is TRBV6-5; D remains unclear. CDR1 and CDR2 (germline): MNHEY, SVGAGI. Trimming removed 6 bases from V and 5 bases from J, with 13 bases in between. The CDR3 has 14 residues. CDR3: CASSHGRANEKLFF. The CDR3 DNA sequence: TGTGCCAGCAGCCACGGGAGGGCCAATGAAAAACTGTTTTTT.

This clone occurred once. The sample contains more than one DNA sequence encoding this CDR3. The J gene is TRBJ2-7, the V gene TRBV11-2; the D is unclear. Looked up from germline, CDR1 is SGHAT and CDR2 is FQNNGV. The CDR3 is made up of 14 amino acids. V dropped 5 bases and J dropped 0 bases, with 11 bases sitting between them. The CDR3 sequence is CASSPLTGSYEQYF. CDR3 nucleotide sequence: TGTGCCAGCAGCCCCTTAACGGGCTCCTACGAGCAGTACTTC.

The chain couples TRBV7-2 to TRBJ1-5; D gene uncertain. Germline assignment: CDR1 SGHTA and CDR2 FQGNSA. There are 14 residues in the CDR3. V shed 1 base and J shed 3 bases, with 7 bases lying between them. This chain's CDR3 is CASSLEGNNQPQHF. The CDR3 nucleotides read TGTGCCAGCAGCTTAGAAGGGAACAATCAGCCCCAGCATTTT.

The J gene is TRBJ1-4, the V gene TRBV18, with a weak D call TRBD1 (5 bases). V was cut by 3 bases and J by 6 bases, with 11 bases left in between. Looked up from germline, CDR1 is KGHSH and CDR2 is LQKENI. CDR3 length: 14 residues. The CDR3 reads CASSPGAEDEKLFF. In DNA, the CDR3 is TGTGCCAGCTCACCCGGGGCGGAGGATGAAAAACTGTTTTTT.

V gene TRBV2 combines with J gene TRBJ1-1; D gene ambiguous. This CDR3 comprises 14 residues. CDR1 and CDR2 from the germline V gene are SNHLY and FYNNEI. V dropped 6 bases and J dropped 1 base, with 12 bases sitting between them. DNA for the CDR3: TGTGCCAGCAGCGGCAGGTCAGGGAACACTGAAGCTTTCTTT. It is translated as CASSGRSGNTEAFF.

The gene calls are TRBV11-2 and TRBJ2-5; D not certain. The ends were cut back, 5 bases at V and 1 base at J, with 11 bases in the middle. Germline CDR1 is SGHAT and CDR2 is FQNNGV. There are 14 residues in the CDR3. CDR3 amino acids: CASSPLGRQETQYF. CDR3 sequence (DNA): TGTGCCAGCAGCCCCCTGGGTCGCCAAGAGACCCAGTACTTC.

J is TRBJ2-7 and V is TRBV5-1; 14 positions match TRBD2. Germline CDR1 SGHRS, CDR2 YFSETQ. This CDR3 has 16 amino acids. Germline trimming cut 4 bases from V and 3 bases from J; bases unmatched to any gene: 6. For the CDR3, the DNA is TGCGCCAGCAGCGCGGGACTAGCGGGGGCTGTCTACGAGCAGTACTTC. Translating gives CASSAGLAGAVYEQYF.

V is TRBV9 and J is TRBJ2-6, with TRBD2 matching 10 bases. This CDR3 comprises 19 residues. The germline gives CDR1 SGDLS, CDR2 YYNGEE. V dropped 2 bases and J dropped 0; count of bases not matched to a gene: 8. CDR3 sequence: CASSVGSGRTSSGANVLTF. The CDR3 nucleotides read TGTGCCAGCAGCGTGGGTAGCGGGAGGACTAGCTCTGGGGCCAACGTCCTGACTTTC.

V usage is TRBV5-1 and J usage is TRBJ2-3; 7 bases align to TRBD2. This CDR3 spans 14 amino acids. CDR1 and CDR2 (germline): SGHRS, YFSETQ. Trimming removed 5 bases from V and 1 base from J; junction bases left unmatched: 4. CDR3 in amino acids: CASREGGGTDTQYF. CDR3 coding DNA: TGCGCCAGCAGAGAGGGAGGGGGCACAGATACGCAGTATTTT.

The genes are TRBV9 and TRBJ2-2; possibly TRBD2 for D (6 bases). CDR1 and CDR2 (germline): SGDLS, YYNGEE. The CDR3 has 18 residues. V was pared by 4 bases and J by 1 base, with 20 bases between. CDR3 DNA: TGTGCCAGCAGCCCCACTTGGGGAGGTGACGGGAACACCGGGGAGCTGTTTTTT. This encodes CASSPTWGGDGNTGELFF.

The CDR3 sequence is CASSQEGRNSYEQYF. The CDR3 DNA follows: TGCGCCAGCAGCCAAGAGGGGCGGAATTCTTACGAGCAGTACTTC. The rearrangement joins TRBV4-1 to TRBJ2-7; a possible D gene is TRBD1 (5 bases). Trimming stripped 0 bases from V and 4 bases from J, with 13 bases between. The CDR3 is 15 amino acids. Germline CDR1 is MGHRA and CDR2 is YSYEKL.

This clone was counted once. The chain couples TRBV28 to TRBJ1-5; possible D gene TRBD1, 5 bases. The V gene's germline CDR1 is MDHEN and CDR2 SYDVKM. The CDR3 has 14 residues. V lost 4 bases and J 9 bases, leaving 16 bases between the germline ends. CDR3 sequence (DNA): TGTGCCAGCAGTTCCCGGGACCACGTAAGGCCCCAGCATTTT. This gives the protein CASSSRDHVRPQHF.